Presented here are 26 T cell receptor beta chains from one specimen sequenced in a study of blood T cell repertoires in COVID-19. The method was immunoSEQ multiplex PCR; TCRdb's version includes in-frame clones alone and lacks a portion of them. Among around 430,000 clones listed, roughly 89% were seen once. Sequenced: PBMCs or T cells enriched from blood (not recorded which). These TCRs come from a woman aged 45 to 65 who had recovered from COVID-19.

J is TRBJ1-6 and V is TRBV5-1; D call uncertain. In germline, CDR1 is SGHRS, CDR2 YFSETQ. The CDR3 has 14 amino acids. V lost 4 bases and J 10 bases, leaving 15 bases between the germline ends. CDR3 in amino acids: CASSPPANGSPLHF. The CDR3 DNA sequence: TGCGCCAGCAGCCCCCCGGCGAACGGGTCACCCCTCCACTTT.

The chain has TRBV7-2 and TRBJ2-2, with D hard to call. Germline CDR1 is SGHTA and CDR2 is FQGNSA. Trimming removed 3 bases at V and 7 bases at J, with 6 bases between. CDR3 size: 12 residues. This CDR3 is CASSFEIGELFF. The CDR3 DNA sequence: TGTGCCAGCAGCTTTGAGATCGGGGAGCTGTTTTTT.

V and J are TRBV27 and TRBJ2-7; D gene ambiguous. The ends were cut back, 0 bases at V and 2 bases at J, with 8 bases in the middle. The CDR3 contains 14 residues. Germline V gives CDR1 MNHEY, CDR2 SMNVEV (reference sequence). The CDR3 sequence: CASSLSAATYEQYF. In DNA form, the CDR3 reads TGTGCCAGCAGTTTATCGGCGGCTACCTACGAGCAGTACTTC.

The CDR3 reads CASSGIWTGIGNSYGYTF. The CDR3 DNA follows: TGTGCCAGCAGTGGTATTTGGACGGGGATAGGGAACTCTTATGGCTACACCTTC. This chain connects TRBV6-1 to TRBJ1-2; D is unclear. Germline V gene data show CDR1 as MNHNS and CDR2 as SASEGT. This CDR3 spans 18 amino acids. Trimming shortened V by 4 bases and J by 5 bases, and 26 bases separated the two germline ends.

The chain recombines TRBV7-2 with TRBJ2-7; D perhaps matches TRBD1 (6 bases). The V gene's germline CDR1 is SGHTA and CDR2 FQGNSA. The CDR3 has 15 residues. V shed 2 bases and J shed 2 bases, with 13 bases lying between them. The DNA of the CDR3 is TGTGCCAGCAGCTTAAAGTGGACAGTGACCTACGAGCAGTACTTC. Its translation is CASSLKWTVTYEQYF. Looking up the rest from reference TRBV7-2 and TRBJ2-7 gives the full variable domain: GAGVSQSPSNKVTEKGKDVELRCDPISGHTALYWYRQSLGQGLEFLIYFQGNSAPDKSGLPSDRFSAERTGGSVSTLTIQRTQQEDSAVYLCASSLKWTVTYEQYFGPGTRLTVT.

This clone was observed a few times. The chain uses TRBV2 and TRBJ1-6; D not resolved. CDR1 and CDR2 (germline): SNHLY, FYNNEI. Deletions cut 5 bases from V and 0 bases from J, with 11 bases between. This CDR3 contains 16 residues. In DNA form, the CDR3 reads TGTGCCAGCAGTCCCACTGTTAGCTCCTATAATTCACCCCTCCACTTT. This translates into CASSPTVSSYNSPLHF.

The chain links TRBV7-9 to TRBJ1-4, with TRBD1 matching over 8 bases. V trimming: 1 base; J trimming: 8 bases; junction bases outside the gene matches: 3. The CDR3 spans 14 residues. Per the germline V gene, CDR1 is SEHNR and CDR2 is FQNEAQ (reference sequence). CDR3 nucleotide sequence: TGTGCCAGCAGCTTAGGGCCAGGGGGCGAAAAACTGTTTTTT. Residues: CASSLGPGGEKLFF.

The chain joins TRBV28 to TRBJ1-4; 8 positions match TRBD1. There are 13 residues in the CDR3. J lost 5 bases, V lost 10 bases, and 6 bases had no gene match. Germline CDR1 MDHEN, CDR2 SYDVKM. The CDR3 DNA is TGTGCCATCCGGGACAGGCAAAATGAAAAACTGTTTTTT. Protein product: CAIRDRQNEKLFF.

The CDR3 nucleotides read TGTGCCAGCAGCTTCGGGGGGAATCGGAAGAACACTGAAGCTTTCTTT. Translation: CASSFGGNRKNTEAFF. The genes are TRBV7-2 and TRBJ1-1, with D possibly TRBD1 on 5 matching bases. Germline CDR1 SGHTA, CDR2 FQGNSA. V was clipped by 3 bases and J by 1 base, with 15 bases between them. CDR3 size: 16 residues.

The chain carries TRBV1 and TRBJ1-6; the listed D gene, TRBD1, was not tested against the DNA. TRBV1 is labeled a pseudogene. The CDR3 extends over 22 amino acids. The CDR3 nucleotides are TGCACCAGCAGCACCTCTCCTGAGTGGGACAGGGAAACCTTCTCCTATAATTCACCCCTCCACTTT. This sequence encodes CTSSTSPEWDRETFSYNSPLHF.

This rearrangement joins TRBV9 to TRBJ1-4, with D tentatively TRBD1 (6 bases). V was shortened by 3 bases and J by 3 bases, with 12 bases between the two germline ends. The CDR3 sequence is 15 residues long. The germline V gene has CDR1 SGDLS and CDR2 YYNGEE. As DNA, the CDR3 is TGTGCCAGCAGCGCCACTGGGGGCCCTAATGAAAAACTGTTTTTT. Its translation: CASSATGGPNEKLFF.

This clone showed up just once. The J gene is TRBJ1-4, the V gene TRBV6-5, with 7 bases aligning to TRBD1. Germline loops: CDR1 MNHEY, CDR2 SVGAGI. Unmatched junction bases numbered 7, after V lost 5 bases and J lost 7 bases. The CDR3 covers 14 residues. CDR3 in amino acids: CASSRQGLSEKLFF. CDR3 in DNA: TGTGCCAGCAGTCGACAGGGATTAAGTGAAAAACTGTTTTTT.

The chain has TRBV7-2 and TRBJ1-1; TRBD1 agrees at 7 bases. Germline V gives CDR1 SGHTA, CDR2 FQGNSA. The trim removed 1 base at V and 11 bases at J, leaving 4 bases unmatched. CDR3 length: 12 residues. CDR3 in amino acids: CASSLDRGWAFF. The CDR3 DNA reads TGTGCCAGCAGCTTAGACAGGGGTTGGGCTTTCTTT.

The chain combines TRBV28 with TRBJ2-3; D might be TRBD2 (7 bases). Trimming left V 6 bases short and J 7 bases short, with 14 bases between. The germline V gene has CDR1 MDHEN and CDR2 SYDVKM. The CDR3 is 13 residues long. In nucleotides, the CDR3 is TGTGCCAGCAGATTAGGGGGGGAAAATACGCAGTATTTT. Its protein is CASRLGGENTQYF.

The chain couples TRBV4-1 to TRBJ1-1; 11 bases are a match to TRBD1. The CDR3 length is 17 residues. V shed 4 bases and J 3 bases; nucleotides not matched to a gene: 10. Germline V gene lookup returns CDR1 MGHRA and CDR2 YSYEKL. The CDR3: CASSLPARTGGYTEAFF. CDR3 DNA sequence: TGCGCCAGCAGCCTACCCGCAAGGACAGGGGGCTACACTGAAGCTTTCTTT.

J is TRBJ2-7 and V is TRBV9, with TRBD2 as a possible D gene (5 bases). V lost 4 bases, J lost 9 bases, and 14 bases lay in between. Germline CDR1 is SGDLS and CDR2 is YYNGEE. This CDR3 spans 12 amino acids. The CDR3 loop is CASSPGGRGQYF. CDR3 in DNA: TGTGCCAGCAGCCCGGGCGGCCGGGGGCAGTACTTC.

The chain uses TRBV5-4 and TRBJ1-2; no clear D gene. Per germline, CDR1 SGHNT and CDR2 YYREEE (reference sequence). Trimming pared 0 bases from V and 3 bases from J, leaving 9 bases between. CDR3 length: 14 amino acids. This CDR3 reads CASSLVEGYYGYTF. CDR3 nucleotides: TGTGCCAGCAGCTTGGTGGAGGGCTACTATGGCTACACCTTC.

The chain couples TRBV5-6 to TRBJ1-2; the match to TRBD1 covers 7 bases. Trimming at V came to 0 bases and at J to 4 bases, leaving 6 bases not matched to a gene. This CDR3 has 15 amino acids. Germline-derived CDR1 and CDR2 are SGHDT and YYEEEE. The DNA for the CDR3 is TGTGCCAGCAGCTTGGTCACCGGGACAGCCTATGGCTACACCTTC. It yields the protein CASSLVTGTAYGYTF.

Notes on this clone: Being one base from a much bigger clone, this may be a read error. This rearrangement joins TRBV2 to TRBJ1-4; TRBD1 agrees at 7 bases. V lost 6 bases, J lost 1 base, and 2 bases stayed unmatched. CDR1 and CDR2 (germline): SNHLY, FYNNEI. This CDR3 is built from 14 residues. CDR3 residues: CASRAGGTNEKLFF. CDR3 in DNA: TGTGCCAGCAGGGCAGGGGGAACTAATGAAAAACTGTTTTTT.

The chain employs TRBV6-1 and TRBJ1-4; 7 bases are a match to TRBD1. This CDR3 has 15 residues. The J segment lost 5 bases and the V segment lost 1 base, leaving 4 bases of the junction unmatched. Germline values: CDR1 MNHNS, CDR2 SASEGT. DNA of the CDR3: TGTGCCAGCAGTGAAGTAGGGACAGTAAATGAAAAACTGTTTTTT. This codes for CASSEVGTVNEKLFF.

The rearrangement links TRBV29-1 to TRBJ2-3; D is perhaps TRBD1 (6 bases). V lost 7 bases, J lost 3 bases, and 26 bases lay in between. This CDR3 spans 17 amino acids. CDR1 and CDR2 from the germline V gene are SQVTM and ANQGSEA. The CDR3 DNA reads TGCAGCGCTAAAGCCTCAAATAACAGGGCAGGGACAGATACGCAGTATTTT. Translation: CSAKASNNRAGTDTQYF.

The genes are TRBV4-1 and TRBJ1-4; 7 bases are shared with TRBD1. The CDR3 extends over 18 amino acids. The junction had 13 bases not matched to a gene; V was cut back by 1 base and J by 5 bases. Germline V gene data show CDR1 as MGHRA and CDR2 as YSYEKL. The CDR3 protein is CASSQGTGYNQFNEKLFF. Here the CDR3 DNA reads TGCGCCAGCAGCCAAGGGACAGGTTATAATCAATTCAATGAAAAACTGTTTTTT.

The chain couples TRBV18 to TRBJ1-6, with 8 bases lining up with TRBD1. The trim removed 6 bases at V and 6 bases at J, leaving 19 bases unmatched. The V gene's germline CDR1 is KGHSH and CDR2 LQKENI. This CDR3 region has 19 residues. The CDR3 is CASSLVSDRVLSANSPLHF. The CDR3 DNA sequence: TGTGCCAGCTCCCTGGTCTCGGACAGGGTGTTAAGTGCTAATTCACCCCTCCACTTT. Looking up the rest from reference TRBV18 and TRBJ1-6 gives the full variable domain: NAGVMQNPRHLVRRRGQEARLRCSPMKGHSHVYWYRQLPEEGLKFMVYLQKENIIDESGMPKERFSAEFPKEGPSILRIQQVVRGDSAAYFCASSLVSDRVLSANSPLHFGNGTRLTVT.

The V gene is TRBV7-6, the J gene TRBJ2-5, with D possibly TRBD2 on 5 matching bases. The V gene lost 1 base and the J gene lost 5 bases, with 17 bases spanning the gap. The CDR3 has 16 residues. CDR1 is SGHVS, CDR2 FNYEAQ, per germline. In DNA form, the CDR3 reads TGTGCCAGCAGCTTAGTCGACACTAGTATGTCGGAGACCCAGTACTTC. Amino acids: CASSLVDTSMSETQYF.

V usage is TRBV6-5 and J usage is TRBJ1-2; 10 bases line up with TRBD1. V gave up 10 bases and J gave up 4 bases; unmatched junction bases: 6. Germline-derived CDR1 and CDR2 are MNHEY and SVGAGI. The CDR3 sequence is 13 residues long. CDR3: CATRTGGSYGYTF. The CDR3 DNA is TGTGCCACTCGGACAGGGGGAAGCTATGGCTACACCTTC.

This chain connects TRBV4-2 to TRBJ2-1; 10 positions agree with TRBD2. The trim removed 0 bases at V and 10 bases at J, leaving 9 bases unmatched. Germline V gene sequence: CDR1 LGHNA, CDR2 YNFKEQ. The CDR3 is 16 amino acids. The CDR3 sequence: CASSQEGLAGAREQFF. The CDR3 DNA is TGTGCCAGCAGCCAAGAAGGGCTAGCGGGGGCCAGGGAGCAGTTCTTC.